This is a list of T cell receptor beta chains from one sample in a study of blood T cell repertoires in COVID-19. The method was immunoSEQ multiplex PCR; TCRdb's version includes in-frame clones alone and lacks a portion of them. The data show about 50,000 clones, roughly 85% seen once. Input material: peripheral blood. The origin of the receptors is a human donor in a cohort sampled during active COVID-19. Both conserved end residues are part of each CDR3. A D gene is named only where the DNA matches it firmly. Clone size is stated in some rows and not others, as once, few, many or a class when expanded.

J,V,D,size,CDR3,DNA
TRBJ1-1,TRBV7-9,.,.,CASSRDTEAFF,TGTGCCAGCAGCCGGGACACTGAAGCTTTCTTT
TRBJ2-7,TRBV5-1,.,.,CASSLHDNSEQYF,TGCGCCAGCAGTTTGCATGACAACAGCGAGCAGTACTTC
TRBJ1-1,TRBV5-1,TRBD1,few,CASSLGSQGGTEAFF,TGCGCCAGCAGCTTGGGATCACAGGGGGGTACTGAAGCTTTCTTT
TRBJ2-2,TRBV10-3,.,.,CAISESFGDTGELFF,TGTGCCATCAGTGAAAGTTTCGGGGACACCGGGGAGCTGTTTTTT
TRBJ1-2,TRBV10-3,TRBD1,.,CAISGQGRLGYTF,TGTGCCATCAGTGGACAGGGGAGGCTTGGCTACACCTTC
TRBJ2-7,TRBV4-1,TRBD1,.,CASSFSRQGWYEQYF,TGCGCCAGCAGCTTTAGTCGACAGGGTTGGTACGAGCAGTACTTC
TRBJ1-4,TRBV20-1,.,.,CCVRLNEKLFF,TGCTGTGTCAGACTTAATGAAAAACTGTTTTTT
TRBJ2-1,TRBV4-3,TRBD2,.,CASSQDLRAGGMDEQFF,TGCGCCAGCAGCCAAGATCTCCGAGCGGGAGGGATGGATGAGCAGTTCTTC
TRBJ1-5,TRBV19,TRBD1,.,CASSGQANSNQPQHF,TGTGCCAGTAGTGGACAGGCTAATAGCAATCAGCCCCAGCATTTT
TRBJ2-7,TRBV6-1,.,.,CASSDTYEQYF,TGTGCCAGCAGTGACACCTACGAGCAGTACTTC
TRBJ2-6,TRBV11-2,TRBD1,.,CASRNPGGAVSSGANVLTF,TGTGCCAGCCGAAATCCAGGGGGCGCGGTGTCCTCTGGGGCCAACGTCCTGACTTTC
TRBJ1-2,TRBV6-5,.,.,CASSTTSRYGYTF,TGTGCCAGCAGTACGACATCGCGCTATGGCTACACCTTC
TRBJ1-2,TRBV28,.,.,CASRLRGGAYGYTF,TGTGCCAGCAGACTCCGGGGGGGGGCCTATGGCTACACCTTC
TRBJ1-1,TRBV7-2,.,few,CASSLVFQNTEAFF,TGTGCCAGCAGCTTAGTTTTCCAGAACACTGAAGCTTTCTTT
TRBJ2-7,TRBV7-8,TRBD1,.,CASSLVNSGQPLSYEQYF,TGTGCCAGCAGCTTAGTAAACTCGGGACAGCCCCTCTCCTACGAGCAGTACTTC
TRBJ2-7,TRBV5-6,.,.,CASSLGVRAEQYF,TGTGCCAGCAGCTTGGGGGTCAGGGCCGAGCAGTACTTC
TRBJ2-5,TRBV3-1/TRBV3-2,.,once,CASSPTGETQYF,TGTGCCAGCAGCCCGACGGGAGAGACCCAGTACTTC
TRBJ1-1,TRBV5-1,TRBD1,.,CASRRTQGATEAFF,TGCGCCAGCAGGCGGACCCAGGGGGCCACTGAAGCTTTCTTT
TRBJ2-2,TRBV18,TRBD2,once,CASSPSGGTNTGELFF,TGTGCCAGCTCACCATCCGGGGGGACGAACACCGGGGAGCTGTTTTTT
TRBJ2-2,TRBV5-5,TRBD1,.,CASSLRPQGGTGELFF,TGTGCCAGCAGCTTGCGGCCACAGGGGGGTACCGGGGAGCTGTTTTTT
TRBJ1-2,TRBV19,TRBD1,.,CASSMGTGGYGYTF,TGTGCCAGTAGTATGGGGACAGGGGGCTATGGCTACACCTTC
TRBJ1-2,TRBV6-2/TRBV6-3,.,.,CASSTAGEGAGYTF,TGTGCCAGCAGTACCGCAGGGGAAGGGGCTGGCTACACCTTC
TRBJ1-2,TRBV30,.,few,CAWSSGTYGYTF,TGTGCCTGGAGTTCAGGGACATATGGCTACACCTTC
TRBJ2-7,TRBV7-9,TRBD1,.,CASSSRDRHFYEQYF,TGTGCCAGCAGCTCTCGGGACAGACACTTCTACGAGCAGTACTTC
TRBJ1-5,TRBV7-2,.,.,CASSLVLGGEGNQPQHF,TGTGCCAGCAGCTTAGTGCTCGGAGGGGAGGGCAATCAGCCCCAGCATTTT
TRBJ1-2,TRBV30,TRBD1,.,CACDRGGYGYTF,TGTGCCTGCGACAGGGGAGGATATGGCTACACCTTC
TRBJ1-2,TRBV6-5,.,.,CASSSGTDWNGYTF,TGTGCCAGCAGTTCGGGAACAGACTGGAATGGCTACACCTTC
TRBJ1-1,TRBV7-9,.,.,CASSFPFRTGDTEAFF,TGTGCCAGCAGCTTTCCCTTTAGGACGGGGGACACTGAAGCTTTCTTT
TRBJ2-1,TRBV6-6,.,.,CASSSGSSYNEQFF,TGTGCCAGCAGTAGCGGAAGCTCCTACAATGAGCAGTTCTTC
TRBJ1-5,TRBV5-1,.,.,CASRPTAGRNQPQHF,TGCGCCAGCAGGCCTACCGCAGGCCGCAATCAGCCCCAGCATTTT
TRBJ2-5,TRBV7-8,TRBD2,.,CASSLGGGLETQYF,TGTGCCAGCAGCTTAGGCGGGGGGTTGGAGACCCAGTACTTC
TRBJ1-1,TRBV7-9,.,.,CASSPVNTEAFF,TGTGCCAGCAGCCCAGTGAACACTGAAGCTTTCTTT
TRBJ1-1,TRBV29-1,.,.,CSVEVLNGLKGDTEAFF,TGCAGCGTTGAAGTTCTTAACGGTTTAAAGGGGGACACTGAAGCTTTCTTT
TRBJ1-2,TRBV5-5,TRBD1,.,CASSLGTGLQGYTF,TGTGCCAGCAGCCTCGGGACAGGGCTTCAAGGCTACACCTTC
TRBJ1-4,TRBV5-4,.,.,CASSLAGEKLFF,TGTGCCAGCAGCTTGGCGGGTGAAAAACTGTTTTTT
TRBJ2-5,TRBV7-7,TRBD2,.,CASSWREGGPQETQYF,TGTGCCAGCAGCTGGCGGGAGGGAGGTCCCCAAGAGACCCAGTACTTC
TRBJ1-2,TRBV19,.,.,CASSIGPGYTF,TGTGCCAGTAGTATAGGGCCCGGCTACACCTTC
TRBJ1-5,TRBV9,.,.,CASSVDGQSGNQPQHF,TGTGCCAGCAGCGTAGACGGACAGTCGGGCAATCAGCCCCAGCATTTT
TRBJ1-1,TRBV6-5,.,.,CASMGTSEAFF,TGTGCCAGCATGGGGACTTCTGAAGCTTTCTTT
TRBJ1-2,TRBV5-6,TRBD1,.,CASSLRTGVVVGGYTF,TGTGCCAGCAGCTTGCGTACAGGGGTCGTCGTGGGAGGCTACACCTTC
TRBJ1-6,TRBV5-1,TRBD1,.,CASSLGRDRNSPLHF,TGCGCCAGCAGCTTGGGCCGGGACAGAAATTCACCCCTCCACTTT
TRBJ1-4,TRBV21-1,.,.,CASSPPSGRTRRGEKLFF,TGTGCCAGCAGCCCCCCCAGTGGACGTACTCGGAGGGGCGAAAAACTGTTTTTT
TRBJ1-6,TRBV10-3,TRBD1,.,CAISDRGNSPLHF,TGTGCCATCAGCGACAGGGGCAATTCACCCCTCCACTTT
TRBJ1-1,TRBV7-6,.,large,CASSLEESNTEAFF,TGTGCCAGCAGCTTAGAAGAGTCAAACACTGAAGCTTTCTTT
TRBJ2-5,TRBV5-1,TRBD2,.,CASSFSSGGQETQYF,TGCGCCAGCAGCTTTAGTAGCGGGGGCCAAGAGACCCAGTACTTC
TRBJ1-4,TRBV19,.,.,CASSIFNEKLFF,TGTGCCAGTAGTATCTTTAATGAAAAACTGTTTTTT